This TCR beta chain was recovered during a study of T cell responses to AZD1222 COVID-19 vaccine. The study, taken as a whole, reports: Close to half of all spike-specific TCRs reportedly target regions of the variants that are unmutated. AZD1222 recipients seropositive at baseline numbered only five or six. White British people made up most donors, females outnumbered males, and clonal diversity was possibly underestimated.

Second-dose schedules of about 4 or about 12 weeks were combined. Germline V gene lookup returns CDR1 MNHNY and CDR2 SVGAGI (reference sequence). Trimming pared 4 bases from V and 0 bases from J, leaving 10 bases between. The CDR3 consists of 15 residues. With respect to this clone: Its antigen is still unknown.

Profiled with immunoSEQ multiplex PCR; TCRdb holds only in-frame clones, not every one. Altogether around 160,000 clones are present, 90% to 95% being singletons, with the ten largest covering approximately 4.8%. The chain joins TRBV6-6 to TRBJ2-1; D remains unclear. This sequence originates from an adult who received the AZD1222 COVID-19 vaccine. Sequenced material: peripheral blood, taken 28 days after the second AZD1222 dose. The CDR3 region has the DNA TGTGCCAGCAGTTTGACGGAGAGCTCCTACAATGAGCAGTTCTTC. Amino acids: CASSLTESSYNEQFF.